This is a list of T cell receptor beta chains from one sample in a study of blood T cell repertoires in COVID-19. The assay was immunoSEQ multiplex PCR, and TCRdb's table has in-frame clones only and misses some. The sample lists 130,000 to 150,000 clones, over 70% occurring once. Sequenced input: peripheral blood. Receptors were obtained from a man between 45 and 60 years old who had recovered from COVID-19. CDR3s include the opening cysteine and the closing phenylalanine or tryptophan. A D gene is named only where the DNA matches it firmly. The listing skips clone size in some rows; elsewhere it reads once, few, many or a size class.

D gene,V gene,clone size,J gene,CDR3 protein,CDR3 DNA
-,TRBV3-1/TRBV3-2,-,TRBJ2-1,CASSQRGHWYNEQFF,TGTGCCAGCAGCCAACGGGGACACTGGTACAATGAGCAGTTCTTC
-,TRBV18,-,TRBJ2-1,CASSPPPGGNEQFF,TGTGCCAGCTCACCACCCCCCGGGGGCAATGAGCAGTTCTTC
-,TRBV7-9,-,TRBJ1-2,CASSLFQNYGYTF,TGTGCCAGCAGCTTATTCCAGAACTATGGCTACACCTTC
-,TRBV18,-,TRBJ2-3,CASHYTDTQYF,TGTGCCAGCCACTATACAGATACGCAGTATTTT
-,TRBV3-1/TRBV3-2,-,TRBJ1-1,CASSQDRGAEAFF,TGTGCCAGCAGCCAAGACCGGGGGGCTGAAGCTTTCTTT
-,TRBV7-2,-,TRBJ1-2,CASSYSVTREGYTF,TGTGCCAGCAGCTATTCAGTCACCCGGGAGGGCTACACCTTC
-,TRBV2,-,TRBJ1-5,CASRIAANQPQHF,TGTGCCTCGAGGATAGCTGCTAATCAGCCCCAGCATTTT
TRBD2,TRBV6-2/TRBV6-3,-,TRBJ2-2,CASSYPAGAANTGELFF,TGTGCCAGCAGTTACCCAGCGGGGGCCGCGAACACCGGGGAGCTGTTTTTT
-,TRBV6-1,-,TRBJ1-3,CASSEYRSSGNTIYF,TGTGCCAGCAGTGAATATCGGAGCTCTGGAAACACCATATATTTT
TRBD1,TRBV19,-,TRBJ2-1,CASSGPGQGMNEQFF,TGTGCCAGTAGTGGCCCGGGACAGGGTATGAATGAGCAGTTCTTC
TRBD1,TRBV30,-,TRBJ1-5,CAWSVRDRGFVRNQPQHF,TGTGCCTGGAGTGTACGGGACAGGGGTTTTGTTCGCAATCAGCCCCAGCATTTT
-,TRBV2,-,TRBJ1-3,CASSESGSGNTIYF,TGTGCCAGCAGTGAAAGCGGGTCGGGAAACACCATATATTTT
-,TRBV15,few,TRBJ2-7,CATSRTDTPTYEQYF,TGTGCCACCAGCAGGACGGACACACCTACCTACGAGCAGTACTTC
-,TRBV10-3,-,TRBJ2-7,CATLKGQMDSYEQYF,TGTGCCACCCTCAAAGGACAAATGGATTCCTACGAGCAGTACTTC
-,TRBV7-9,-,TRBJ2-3,CASSLVADSTDTQYF,TGTGCCAGCAGCTTAGTTGCGGATAGCACAGATACGCAGTATTTT
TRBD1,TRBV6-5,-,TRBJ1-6,CASEPPQGAGSPLHF,TGTGCCAGCGAACCCCCCCAGGGGGCTGGTTCACCCCTCCACTTT
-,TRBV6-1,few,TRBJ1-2,CASSEEMESSGYTF,TGTGCCAGCAGTGAAGAAATGGAGTCCAGTGGCTACACCTTC
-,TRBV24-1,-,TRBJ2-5,CATSDPGETQYF,TGTGCCACCAGTGATCCCGGAGAGACCCAGTACTTC